The 17 T cell receptor beta chains listed next were all sequenced from one sample in a study of identical twins' blood T cells. TCRdb independently ran MiXCR on the 5' RACE reads; one entry per CDR3 protein. Of a few hundred thousand distinct CDR3 sequences listed, more than 25% are singletons. Source material: PBMCs. The receptors come from a woman aged 18-55 years in good health.

V usage is TRBV11-2 and J usage is TRBJ1-1; no clear D gene. The CDR3 covers 14 residues. From germline, CDR1 is SGHAT and CDR2 FQNNGV. V was cut by 5 bases and J by 11 bases, with 21 bases left in between. Here the CDR3 DNA reads TGTGCCAGCAGCCGAGAACGCCGAACCCGGCCGGCTTTCTTT. This gives the protein CASSRERRTRPAFF.

Comment on this clonotype: The germline gene is not matched at one end of the junction; a read error may be the cause. The chain couples TRBV16 to TRBJ1-1, with D perhaps matching TRBD1 (6 bases). Germline assignment: CDR1 KGHSY and CDR2 FQNENV. The CDR3 is 14 residues long. CDR3 nucleotide sequence: TGTGTCAGCAGCGAAAGAACAGGGTCCACTGAAGCTTTCTTT. Its translation is CVSSERTGSTEAFF.

The gene calls are TRBV7-9 and TRBJ1-2, with TRBD1 as a possible D gene (5 bases). The germline gives CDR1 SEHNR, CDR2 FQNEAQ (reference sequence). V dropped 1 base and J dropped 8 bases, with 11 bases sitting between them. The CDR3 totals 13 residues. DNA for the CDR3: TGTGCCAGCAGCTTAGGGGACTTCAGGGGCTACACCTTC. Its protein is CASSLGDFRGYTF.

This clonotype was found a few times. The V gene is TRBV11-2, the J gene TRBJ1-5, with 7 bases lining up with TRBD1. V lost 5 bases, J lost 3 bases, and 4 bases stayed unmatched. From germline, CDR1 is SGHAT and CDR2 FQNNGV. The CDR3 covers 14 residues. CDR3 residues: CASSPTGTNQPQHF. CDR3 sequence (DNA): TGTGCCAGCAGCCCGACAGGGACCAATCAGCCCCAGCATTTT.

This clonotype was seen more than once but under ten times. V usage is TRBV5-1 and J usage is TRBJ2-7; 7 bases align to TRBD2. Germline V gives CDR1 SGHRS, CDR2 YFSETQ. V was clipped by 4 bases and J by 2 bases; unmatched bases: 9. This CDR3 has 15 residues. The CDR3 sequence is CASSRSRTSPYEQYF. DNA for the CDR3: TGCGCCAGCAGCCGTTCGAGGACTAGTCCCTACGAGCAGTACTTC.

CDR3: CASSPAGLEQFF. The CDR3 DNA is TGTGCCAGCAGCCCCGCGGGACTTGAGCAGTTCTTC. The V call is TRBV11-2, the J call TRBJ2-1; maybe TRBD2 (6 bases). CDR1 and CDR2 from the germline V gene are SGHAT and FQNNGV. The length of the CDR3 is 12 residues. Trimming removed 5 bases from V and 9 bases from J, with 11 bases in between.

The rearrangement joins TRBV11-3 to TRBJ1-2; TRBD1 aligns across 11 bases. With 2 bases clipped from V and 4 bases from J, the junction kept 9 bases outside the gene matches. This CDR3 is built from 17 residues. Germline values: CDR1 SGHNT, CDR2 YENEEA. The CDR3 spells CASSLLGQGALSYGYTF. The CDR3, as DNA: TGTGCCAGCAGCTTACTCGGACAGGGGGCGTTAAGCTATGGCTACACCTTC.

The chain combines TRBV7-9 with TRBJ1-2; D perhaps matches TRBD1 (5 bases). Trimming stripped 5 bases from V and 5 bases from J, with 15 bases between. In germline, CDR1 is SEHNR, CDR2 FQNEAQ (reference sequence). This CDR3 has 14 amino acids. Here the CDR3 reads CASSRLGVPYGYTF. The CDR3 DNA reads TGTGCCAGCAGCCGTCTGGGGGTACCGTATGGCTACACCTTC.

This clonotype was recorded only once. One junction end does not reproduce the germline sequence, and a read error may be involved. The chain has TRBV9 and TRBJ1-1, with D uncertain. CDR1 is SGDLS, CDR2 YYNGEE, per germline. The CDR3 sequence is 14 residues long. CDR3 in DNA: TGTGCCGGCAGCGTAGAATACAAGAACACTGAAGCTTTCTTT. Translating it yields CAGSVEYKNTEAFF.

The V and J genes are TRBV19 and TRBJ2-7, with D possibly matching TRBD1 (6 bases). This CDR3 has 14 residues. Germline loops: CDR1 LNHDA, CDR2 SQIVND (reference sequence). V lost 5 bases to trimming and J lost 4 bases, with 15 bases between them. CDR3 coding DNA: TGTGCCAGTAGTCCCAACAGGGTGGGTTACGAGCAGTACTTC. It translates to CASSPNRVGYEQYF.

This clonotype has at least ten counts. The chain combines TRBV29-1 with TRBJ2-1, with D unclear. CDR3 length equals 14 residues. V was pared by 4 bases and J by 7 bases, with 17 bases between. CDR1 SQVTM and CDR2 ANQGSEA come from the germline V gene. The CDR3 is CSVAMEIPRNEQFF. CDR3 in DNA: TGCAGCGTTGCGATGGAAATTCCGAGGAATGAGCAGTTCTTC.

This chain joins TRBV12-3 or TRBV12-4 and TRBJ2-3, with no clear D. The CDR3 consists of 12 residues. V shed 8 bases and J shed 9 bases, with 15 bases lying between them. The CDR3 region has the DNA TGTGCCAGCGGTTCCCTGACGGCCACGCAGTATTTT. The encoded protein is CASGSLTATQYF.

In this sample, this clonotype turned up once. Just one base apart from a much larger clone, this may be a read error. No conserved phenylalanine or tryptophan is present at the end of the CDR3, so a read error is the likely explanation. The V and J genes are TRBV11-2 and TRBJ2-1, with 7 bases matching TRBD2. The CDR3 sequence is 17 residues long. The V gene's germline CDR1 is SGHAT and CDR2 FQNNGV. After removal of 1 base from V and 4 bases from J, the junction contained 10 bases not matched to a gene. The CDR3 bases are TGTGCCAGCAGCTTAGGATTTGGGACTATCGCGTACAATGAGCAGTTCGTC. It translates to CASSLGFGTIAYNEQFV.

This clonotype was observed a handful of times. The chain carries TRBV20-1 and TRBJ1-1; D is perhaps TRBD1 (6 bases). Between the trimmed V and J ends, which lost 8 bases and 4 bases, there was a span of 11 bases. Germline V CDR1 and CDR2: DFQATT, SNEGSKA (reference sequence). The CDR3 is made up of 11 amino acids. CDR3 region: CSQGRGTEAFF. The CDR3 bases are TGCAGTCAGGGGCGGGGCACTGAAGCTTTCTTT.

This clonotype has just a few counts. The CDR3 coding sequence is TGTGCCAGCACCATTCTTGGGAGCCACGAGCAGTACTTC. This encodes CASTILGSHEQYF. The rearrangement links TRBV11-2 to TRBJ2-7, with D possibly being TRBD2 (5 bases). The germline gives CDR1 SGHAT, CDR2 FQNNGV. The CDR3 totals 13 residues. V lost 7 bases, J lost 5 bases, and 15 bases lay in between.

The V and J genes are TRBV20-1 and TRBJ2-3; D unresolved. V was cut by 4 bases and J by 4 bases, with 12 bases left in between. The length of the CDR3 is 13 residues. From germline, CDR1 is DFQATT and CDR2 SNEGSKA (reference sequence). In DNA, the CDR3 is TGCAGTGCTACCCGGCGAGTCCCAGATACGCAGTATTTT. Protein: CSATRRVPDTQYF.

In its sample, this clonotype was seen many times. The rearrangement joins TRBV25-1 to TRBJ2-7; TRBD1 matches at 8 bases. V shed 5 bases, J shed 3 bases, and the junction held 12 bases outside the gene matches. The CDR3 is made up of 16 amino acids. The germline V gene has CDR1 MGHDK and CDR2 SYGVNS. CDR3 DNA sequence: TGTGCCAGCAGTACCCCACCCGGGACAGGACGCTACGAGCAGTACTTC. The encoded protein is CASSTPPGTGRYEQYF.